A selection of T cell receptor beta chains follows, all from one sample in a study of OX40 agonist ivuxolimab in advanced cancers. The repertoire was sequenced with immunoSEQ multiplex PCR; TCRdb's copy has only in-frame clones and lacks some. The table lists tens of thousands of clones, 80% to 90% of them singletons. The sequenced sample was CD4+ or CD8+ T cells sorted from blood, obtained in a trial of the OX40 agonist ivuxolimab. These receptor sequences come from an adult with an advanced solid tumor such as melanoma, head and neck, liver or kidney cancer. CDR3s include the opening cysteine and the closing phenylalanine or tryptophan. A D gene is named only where the DNA matches it firmly. Only some rows state a clone size, as once, few, many or a class for expanded clones.

v_gene	j_gene	abundance	d_gene	CDR3aa	CDR3nt
TRBV28	TRBJ1-5	.	TRBD1	CASSWGDRGYQPQHF	TGTGCCAGCAGTTGGGGGGACAGGGGTTATCAGCCCCAGCATTTT
TRBV10-3	TRBJ2-1	.	TRBD2	CAISRTSGSTDEQFF	TGTGCCATCAGTCGAACTAGCGGGAGTACAGATGAGCAGTTCTTC
TRBV10-1	TRBJ1-6	few	.	CASSENGSPLHF	TGCGCCAGCAGTGAGAATGGCTCACCCCTCCACTTT
TRBV5-6	TRBJ1-1	.	.	CASSLASGYATEAFF	TGTGCCAGCAGCTTGGCCTCAGGGTATGCCACTGAAGCTTTCTTT
TRBV4-1	TRBJ1-2	.	.	CASSQSRGGGYGYTF	TGCGCCAGCAGCCAAAGTAGGGGGGGTGGTTATGGCTACACCTTC
TRBV10-1	TRBJ2-7	.	.	CASSETGAHEQYF	TGCGCCAGCAGTGAGACGGGGGCCCACGAGCAGTACTTC
TRBV6-5	TRBJ2-1	.	.	CASSYSTSSYNEQFF	TGTGCCAGCAGTTACTCGACCAGCTCCTACAATGAGCAGTTCTTC
TRBV19	TRBJ1-3	once	.	CASSIHPARLAGNTIYF	TGTGCCAGTAGTATACACCCTGCCCGTTTGGCTGGAAACACCATATATTTT
TRBV6-6	TRBJ2-7	.	.	CASSLYASYEQYF	TGTGCCAGCAGCCTATACGCTAGCTACGAGCAGTACTTC
TRBV7-6	TRBJ2-2	.	TRBD2	CASRPSGGYTGELFF	TGTGCCAGCAGACCTAGCGGGGGGTACACCGGGGAGCTGTTTTTT
TRBV13	TRBJ2-7	.	.	CASSSKQGRHEQYF	TGTGCCAGCAGCTCCAAACAGGGGAGGCACGAGCAGTACTTC
TRBV6-1	TRBJ1-2	.	TRBD1	CASSEAGQGVDGYTF	TGTGCCAGCAGTGAAGCGGGACAGGGGGTAGATGGCTACACCTTC
TRBV27	TRBJ2-7	.	TRBD1	CASSRQGTSSYEQYF	TGTGCCAGCAGTCGACAGGGGACCAGCTCCTACGAGCAGTACTTC